Listed below are T cell receptor beta chains from one sample, sequenced in a study of blood T cell repertoires in COVID-19. The table came from immunoSEQ multiplex PCR; TCRdb's copy has only in-frame clones and leaves some out. The sample has hundreds of thousands of clones; around nine tenths are singletons. Source material: PBMCs or T cells enriched from blood (not recorded which). These receptors were collected from a man in his fifties or sixties who had recovered from COVID-19. CDR3s include the opening cysteine and the closing phenylalanine or tryptophan. D genes are given only for firm matches. For some rows the clone size is stated as once, few or many, or as a class when expanded; others skip it.

clone_size: -
v_call: TRBV5-1
j_call: TRBJ2-2
d_call: -
cdr3_aa: CASSPWTVNTGELFF
cdr3_nt: TGCGCCAGCAGCCCCTGGACAGTAAACACCGGGGAGCTGTTTTTT

clone_size: -
v_call: TRBV7-2
j_call: TRBJ1-2
d_call: TRBD1
cdr3_aa: CASSHRDRGLSGYTF
cdr3_nt: TGTGCCAGCAGCCATAGGGACAGGGGGCTGAGTGGCTACACCTTC

clone_size: once
v_call: TRBV4-1
j_call: TRBJ1-6
d_call: -
cdr3_aa: CASSKERNRPNSPLHF
cdr3_nt: TGCGCCAGCAGCAAAGAACGGAACAGGCCTAATTCACCCCTCCACTTT

clone_size: -
v_call: TRBV4-3
j_call: TRBJ2-1
d_call: TRBD1
cdr3_aa: CASSQEFKGQAYNEQFF
cdr3_nt: TGCGCCAGCAGCCAAGAATTTAAAGGACAGGCTTACAATGAGCAGTTCTTC

clone_size: -
v_call: TRBV5-8
j_call: TRBJ1-4
d_call: -
cdr3_aa: CASSLGQAFGNEKLFF
cdr3_nt: TGTGCCAGCAGCTTGGGGCAGGCTTTTGGCAATGAAAAACTGTTTTTT

clone_size: -
v_call: TRBV10-3
j_call: TRBJ1-2
d_call: TRBD1
cdr3_aa: CAIRGTGVFSSTGYTF
cdr3_nt: TGTGCCATCAGGGGGACAGGGGTTTTTTCCTCTACGGGCTACACCTTC

clone_size: -
v_call: TRBV20-1
j_call: TRBJ2-1
d_call: -
cdr3_aa: CSARDLTQQFF
cdr3_nt: TGCAGTGCTAGAGATCTGACTCAGCAGTTCTTC

clone_size: -
v_call: TRBV7-2
j_call: TRBJ1-6
d_call: -
cdr3_aa: CASSLEWRSNSPLHF
cdr3_nt: TGTGCCAGCAGCTTAGAATGGCGGAGTAATTCACCCCTCCACTTT

clone_size: -
v_call: TRBV18
j_call: TRBJ1-5
d_call: TRBD1
cdr3_aa: CASSPTGLSNQPQHF
cdr3_nt: TGTGCCAGCTCACCGACAGGGCTAAGCAATCAGCCCCAGCATTTT

clone_size: -
v_call: TRBV4-1
j_call: TRBJ2-1
d_call: TRBD2
cdr3_aa: CASSPMAGGNNEQFF
cdr3_nt: TGCGCCAGCAGCCCGATGGCGGGGGGCAACAATGAGCAGTTCTTC

clone_size: -
v_call: TRBV5-1
j_call: TRBJ1-3
d_call: -
cdr3_aa: CASSLQGGNTIYF
cdr3_nt: TGCGCCAGCAGCTTACAGGGTGGAAACACCATATATTTT

clone_size: -
v_call: TRBV7-3
j_call: TRBJ1-4
d_call: TRBD1
cdr3_aa: CASSLRGQGDEKLFF
cdr3_nt: TGTGCCAGCAGCTTAAGGGGACAGGGGGATGAAAAACTGTTTTTT

clone_size: -
v_call: TRBV7-9
j_call: TRBJ1-1
d_call: TRBD1
cdr3_aa: CASSEDRERTEAFF
cdr3_nt: TGTGCCAGCAGCGAAGACAGGGAGAGAACTGAAGCTTTCTTT

clone_size: -
v_call: TRBV5-1
j_call: TRBJ1-2
d_call: TRBD1
cdr3_aa: CASSTTGTEVGYTF
cdr3_nt: TGCGCCAGCAGCACGACCGGGACAGAAGTCGGCTACACCTTC

clone_size: -
v_call: TRBV7-7
j_call: TRBJ2-1
d_call: TRBD2
cdr3_aa: CASSPTSGGSYNEQFF
cdr3_nt: TGTGCTAGCAGCCCGACTAGCGGGGGTTCGTACAATGAGCAGTTCTTC

clone_size: -
v_call: TRBV11-3
j_call: TRBJ2-3
d_call: -
cdr3_aa: CASSLDLGDTQYF
cdr3_nt: TGTGCCAGCAGCTTAGATCTTGGCGATACGCAGTATTTT

clone_size: -
v_call: TRBV7-9
j_call: TRBJ1-2
d_call: TRBD1
cdr3_aa: CASSGADRRLYGYTF
cdr3_nt: TGTGCCAGCAGCGGCGCGGACAGGCGGCTCTATGGCTACACCTTC

clone_size: -
v_call: TRBV6-5
j_call: TRBJ1-2
d_call: -
cdr3_aa: CASRNQAYGYTF
cdr3_nt: TGTGCCAGCAGAAATCAGGCATATGGCTACACCTTC

clone_size: -
v_call: TRBV7-9
j_call: TRBJ2-1
d_call: -
cdr3_aa: CASSLAGGNNEQFF
cdr3_nt: TGTGCCAGCAGCTTAGCTGGCGGGAACAATGAGCAGTTCTTC

clone_size: -
v_call: TRBV7-2
j_call: TRBJ2-5
d_call: -
cdr3_aa: CASSLTSLETQYF
cdr3_nt: TGTGCCAGCAGCTTAACTAGTTTAGAGACCCAGTACTTC

clone_size: few
v_call: TRBV5-5
j_call: TRBJ1-1
d_call: -
cdr3_aa: CASSLLGPNTEAFF
cdr3_nt: TGTGCCAGCAGTTTGCTGGGCCCCAACACTGAAGCTTTCTTT

clone_size: -
v_call: TRBV5-1
j_call: TRBJ2-1
d_call: -
cdr3_aa: CASSFQFYNEQFF
cdr3_nt: TGCGCCAGCAGCTTCCAATTTTACAATGAGCAGTTCTTC

clone_size: once
v_call: TRBV7-9
j_call: TRBJ2-7
d_call: TRBD2
cdr3_aa: CASRAWTSGRSDEQYF
cdr3_nt: TGTGCCAGCAGGGCGTGGACTAGCGGGAGGAGTGACGAGCAGTACTTC

clone_size: -
v_call: TRBV7-3
j_call: TRBJ2-3
d_call: -
cdr3_aa: CASSALGADTQYF
cdr3_nt: TGTGCCAGCAGCGCCCTGGGCGCAGATACGCAGTATTTT

clone_size: -
v_call: TRBV5-4
j_call: TRBJ1-3
d_call: TRBD1
cdr3_aa: CASSLEPGRGFSGNTIYF
cdr3_nt: TGTGCCAGCAGCTTGGAACCGGGCAGGGGGTTTTCTGGAAACACCATATATTTT

clone_size: -
v_call: TRBV9
j_call: TRBJ2-7
d_call: TRBD2
cdr3_aa: CASSVGPGEREGGEQYF
cdr3_nt: TGTGCCAGCAGCGTAGGGCCCGGGGAGCGGGAGGGTGGCGAGCAGTACTTC

clone_size: -
v_call: TRBV27
j_call: TRBJ1-6
d_call: -
cdr3_aa: CASSHLSGTPNSPLHF
cdr3_nt: TGTGCCAGCAGTCATTTATCAGGGACACCAAATTCACCCCTCCACTTT

clone_size: -
v_call: TRBV7-9
j_call: TRBJ1-2
d_call: -
cdr3_aa: CASSLDVLNYGYTF
cdr3_nt: TGTGCCAGCAGCTTAGATGTCCTAAACTATGGCTACACCTTC

clone_size: -
v_call: TRBV7-2
j_call: TRBJ2-2
d_call: TRBD2
cdr3_aa: CASSFGTGGNTGELFF
cdr3_nt: TGTGCCAGCAGTTTCGGGACGGGAGGTAACACCGGGGAGCTGTTTTTT

clone_size: -
v_call: TRBV24-1
j_call: TRBJ2-7
d_call: -
cdr3_aa: CATSDPKTTYEQYF
cdr3_nt: TGTGCCACCAGTGACCCCAAAACTACCTACGAGCAGTACTTC

clone_size: -
v_call: TRBV7-9
j_call: TRBJ1-1
d_call: TRBD1
cdr3_aa: CASSLGTGNDPFDAFF
cdr3_nt: TGTGCCAGCAGCCTGGGGACAGGGAACGACCCCTTCGATGCTTTCTTT

clone_size: -
v_call: TRBV6-5
j_call: TRBJ2-7
d_call: TRBD1
cdr3_aa: CASSWTGLNEQYF
cdr3_nt: TGTGCCAGCAGTTGGACAGGGCTGAACGAGCAGTACTTC

clone_size: -
v_call: TRBV6-5
j_call: TRBJ2-7
d_call: -
cdr3_aa: CASSYSRRSHEQYF
cdr3_nt: TGTGCCAGCAGTTACTCACGGAGATCGCACGAGCAGTACTTC

clone_size: -
v_call: TRBV7-8
j_call: TRBJ2-7
d_call: -
cdr3_aa: CASSDFRKNEQYF
cdr3_nt: TGTGCCAGCAGTGACTTCAGAAAAAACGAGCAGTACTTC

clone_size: -
v_call: TRBV11-3
j_call: TRBJ2-7
d_call: -
cdr3_aa: CASTSGTLTYEQYF
cdr3_nt: TGTGCCAGCACCTCCGGGACACTAACCTACGAGCAGTACTTC

clone_size: once
v_call: TRBV18
j_call: TRBJ2-4
d_call: -
cdr3_aa: CASSPPQGGKNIQYF
cdr3_nt: TGTGCCAGCTCACCACCCCAGGGTGGGAAAAACATTCAGTACTTC

clone_size: -
v_call: TRBV6-1
j_call: TRBJ1-1
d_call: -
cdr3_aa: CASSEFRGTEAFF
cdr3_nt: TGTGCCAGCAGTGAATTCAGGGGCACTGAAGCTTTCTTT

clone_size: -
v_call: TRBV18
j_call: TRBJ1-1
d_call: TRBD1
cdr3_aa: CASSPLPDRVGLNTEAFF
cdr3_nt: TGTGCCAGCTCACCCTTACCGGACAGGGTCGGCCTGAACACTGAAGCTTTCTTT

clone_size: -
v_call: TRBV28
j_call: TRBJ1-5
d_call: TRBD1
cdr3_aa: CASSMDRASQPQHF
cdr3_nt: TGTGCCAGCAGTATGGACAGGGCGAGTCAGCCCCAGCATTTT

clone_size: -
v_call: TRBV6-1
j_call: TRBJ2-2
d_call: TRBD2
cdr3_aa: CASSGLAGKRTGELFF
cdr3_nt: TGTGCCAGCAGTGGACTAGCGGGAAAAAGGACCGGGGAGCTGTTTTTT

clone_size: -
v_call: TRBV25-1
j_call: TRBJ1-3
d_call: TRBD1
cdr3_aa: CASRPDRAGNTIYF
cdr3_nt: TGTGCCAGCAGACCCGACAGGGCCGGAAACACCATATATTTT

clone_size: -
v_call: TRBV7-2
j_call: TRBJ2-1
d_call: TRBD2
cdr3_aa: CASSLAGGGVYNEQFF
cdr3_nt: TGTGCCAGCAGCTTAGCGGGCGGGGGGGTTTACAATGAGCAGTTCTTC

clone_size: few
v_call: TRBV9
j_call: TRBJ2-7
d_call: -
cdr3_aa: CASSPRRQPMTGLSNEQYF
cdr3_nt: TGTGCCAGCAGCCCGAGACGGCAACCTATGACGGGATTGTCCAACGAGCAGTACTTC

clone_size: -
v_call: TRBV11-2
j_call: TRBJ2-7
d_call: TRBD1
cdr3_aa: CASSLDPGGTYEQYF
cdr3_nt: TGTGCCAGCAGCTTAGACCCAGGGGGCACCTACGAGCAGTACTTC